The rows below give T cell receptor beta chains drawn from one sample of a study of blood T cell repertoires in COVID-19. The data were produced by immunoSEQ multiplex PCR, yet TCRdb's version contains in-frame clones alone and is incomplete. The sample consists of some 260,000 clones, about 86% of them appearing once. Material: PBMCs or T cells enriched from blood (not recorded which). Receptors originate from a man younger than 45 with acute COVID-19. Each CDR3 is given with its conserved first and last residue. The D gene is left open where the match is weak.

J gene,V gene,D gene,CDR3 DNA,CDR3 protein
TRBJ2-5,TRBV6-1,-,TGTGCCAGCAGTGACCCCCCTAATGTAGAGACCCAGTACTTC,CASSDPPNVETQYF
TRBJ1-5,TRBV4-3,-,TGCGCCAGCAGCCAAGATTGGGAGGAGCCCCAGCATTTT,CASSQDWEEPQHF
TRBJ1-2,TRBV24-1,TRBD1,TGTGCCACCAGTCCCTCCGCGACAGGGAACTATGGCTACACCTTC,CATSPSATGNYGYTF
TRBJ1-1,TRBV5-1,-,TGTGCCAGCAGCGGCCAGGGTATGAACACTGAAGCTTTCTTT,CASSGQGMNTEAFF
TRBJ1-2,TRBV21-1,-,TGTGCCAGCAGCACGCTGACAGGGGGAAACTATGGCTACACCTTC,CASSTLTGGNYGYTF
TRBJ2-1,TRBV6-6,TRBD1,TGTGCCAGCAGTACGGGACAGGGAAATGAGCAGTTCTTC,CASSTGQGNEQFF
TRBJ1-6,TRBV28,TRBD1,TGTGCCAGCAGTTCCCCACAGGGGTTACGAAATTCACCCCTCCACTTT,CASSSPQGLRNSPLHF
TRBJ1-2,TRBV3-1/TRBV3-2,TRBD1,TGTGCCAGCAGCCAAATGGCAGGGGGCGGCTATGGCTACACCTTC,CASSQMAGGGYGYTF
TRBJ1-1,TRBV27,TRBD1,TGTGCCAGCAGTTCCCTCCCGACAGGGTTGTACACTGAAGCTTTCTTT,CASSSLPTGLYTEAFF
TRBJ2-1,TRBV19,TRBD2,TGTGCCAGTACGCTAGGAGGCGGGAGGACCAAAAACTACAATGAGCAGTTCTTC,CASTLGGGRTKNYNEQFF
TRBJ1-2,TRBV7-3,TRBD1,TGTGCCAGCAGCGCCGGACAGGGGTCCCCCCTGGGCTACACCTTC,CASSAGQGSPLGYTF
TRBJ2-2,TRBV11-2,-,TGTGCCAGCAGCTTAAGAACGACAGGCGGCGGGGAGCTGTTTTTT,CASSLRTTGGGELFF
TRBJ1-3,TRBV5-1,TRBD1,TGTGCCAGCAGCTACCAACAGGGGGCTGGAAACACCATATATTTT,CASSYQQGAGNTIYF
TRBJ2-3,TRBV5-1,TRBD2,TGCGCCAGCAGCTTGGCGGCGGGGGGCACAGATACGCAGTATTTT,CASSLAAGGTDTQYF
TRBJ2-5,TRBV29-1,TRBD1,TGCAGCGTTAAGTCTTCGACAGGGCAAGAGACCCAGTACTTC,CSVKSSTGQETQYF
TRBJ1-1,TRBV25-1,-,TGTGCCAGCAGGGGGACACCAGCCAACACTGAAGCTTTCTTT,CASRGTPANTEAFF
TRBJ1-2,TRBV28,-,TGTGCCAGCAGCCCCCAGGAAAGAAACTTCTATGGCTACACCTTC,CASSPQERNFYGYTF